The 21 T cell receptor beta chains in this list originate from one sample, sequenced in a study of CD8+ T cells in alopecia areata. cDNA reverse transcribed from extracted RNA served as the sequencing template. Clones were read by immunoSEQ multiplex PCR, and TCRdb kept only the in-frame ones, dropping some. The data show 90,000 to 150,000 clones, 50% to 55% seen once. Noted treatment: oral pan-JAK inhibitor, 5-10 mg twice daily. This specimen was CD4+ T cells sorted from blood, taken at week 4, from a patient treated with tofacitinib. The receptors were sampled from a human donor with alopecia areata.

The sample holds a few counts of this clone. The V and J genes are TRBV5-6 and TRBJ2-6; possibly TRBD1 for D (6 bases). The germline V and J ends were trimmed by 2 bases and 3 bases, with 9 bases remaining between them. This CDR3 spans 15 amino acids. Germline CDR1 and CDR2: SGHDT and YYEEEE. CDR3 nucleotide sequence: TGTGCCAGCAGCTTCACAGGGAGTGGGGCCAACGTCCTGACTTTC. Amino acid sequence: CASSFTGSGANVLTF. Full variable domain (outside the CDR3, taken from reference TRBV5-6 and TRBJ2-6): DAGVTQSPTHLIKTRGQQVTLRCSPKSGHDTVSWYQQALGQGPQFIFQYYEEEERQRGNFPDRFSGHQFPNYSSELNVNALLLGDSALYLCASSFTGSGANVLTFGAGSRLTVL.

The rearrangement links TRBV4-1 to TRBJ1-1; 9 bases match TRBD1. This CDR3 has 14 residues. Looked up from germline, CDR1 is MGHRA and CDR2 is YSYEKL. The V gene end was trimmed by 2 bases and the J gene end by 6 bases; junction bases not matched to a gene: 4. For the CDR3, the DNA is TGCGCCAGCAGCCAAACACAGGGGGCTGCTGAAGCTTTCTTT. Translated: CASSQTQGAAEAFF.

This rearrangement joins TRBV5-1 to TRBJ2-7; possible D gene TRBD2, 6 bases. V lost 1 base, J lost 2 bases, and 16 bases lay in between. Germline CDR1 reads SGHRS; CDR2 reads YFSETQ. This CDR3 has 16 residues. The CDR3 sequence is CASSLSYSGVAYEQYF. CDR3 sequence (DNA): TGCGCCAGCAGCTTGAGTTACTCGGGGGTAGCCTACGAGCAGTACTTC.

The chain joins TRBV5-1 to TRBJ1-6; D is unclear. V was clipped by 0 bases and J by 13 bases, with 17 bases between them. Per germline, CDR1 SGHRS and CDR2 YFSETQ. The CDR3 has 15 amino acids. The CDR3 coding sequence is TGCGCCAGCAGCTTGGCCGGATTGGGAGGGAACCCCCTCCACTTT. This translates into CASSLAGLGGNPLHF.

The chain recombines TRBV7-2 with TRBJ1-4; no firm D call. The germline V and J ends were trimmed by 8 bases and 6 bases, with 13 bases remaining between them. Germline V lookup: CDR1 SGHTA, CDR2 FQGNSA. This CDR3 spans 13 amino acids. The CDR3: CASGGIDDEKLFF. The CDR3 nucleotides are TGTGCCAGCGGCGGGATAGATGATGAAAAACTGTTTTTT.

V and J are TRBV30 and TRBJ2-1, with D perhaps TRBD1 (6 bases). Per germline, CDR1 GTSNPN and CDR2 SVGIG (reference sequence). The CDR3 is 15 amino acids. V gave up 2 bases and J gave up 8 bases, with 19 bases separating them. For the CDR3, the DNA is TGTGCCTGGAGTCCCGGGACATTCAACGGGGATGAGCAGTTCTTC. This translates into CAWSPGTFNGDEQFF.

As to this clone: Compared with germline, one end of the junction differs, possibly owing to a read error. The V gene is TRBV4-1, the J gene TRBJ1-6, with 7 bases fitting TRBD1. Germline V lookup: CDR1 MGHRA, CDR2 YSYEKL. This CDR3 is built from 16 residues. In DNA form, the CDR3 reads TGTGCCAGCAGCCAAGATAGACAGGGAGGTTATTCACCCCTCCACTTT. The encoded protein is CASSQDRQGGYSPLHF.

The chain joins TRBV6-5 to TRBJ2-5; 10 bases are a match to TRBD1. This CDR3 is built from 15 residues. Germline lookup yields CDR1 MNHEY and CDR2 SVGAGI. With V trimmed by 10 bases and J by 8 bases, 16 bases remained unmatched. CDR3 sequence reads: CATARGQGWVVTQYF. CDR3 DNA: TGTGCCACCGCCCGGGGACAGGGGTGGGTTGTTACCCAGTACTTC.

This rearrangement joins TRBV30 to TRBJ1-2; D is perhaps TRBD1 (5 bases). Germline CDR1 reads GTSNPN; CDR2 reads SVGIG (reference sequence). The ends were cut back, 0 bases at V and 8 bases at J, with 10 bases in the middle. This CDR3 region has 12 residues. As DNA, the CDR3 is TGTGCCTGGAGTGTATCCTGGGGGGGCTACACCTTC. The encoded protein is CAWSVSWGGYTF.

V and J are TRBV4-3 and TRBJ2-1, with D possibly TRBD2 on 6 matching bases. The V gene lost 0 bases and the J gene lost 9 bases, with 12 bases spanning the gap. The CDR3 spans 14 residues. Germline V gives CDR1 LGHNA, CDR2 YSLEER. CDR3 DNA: TGCGCCAGCAGCCAAGATACGGGAGCCGCTGAGCAGTTCTTC. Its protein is CASSQDTGAAEQFF.

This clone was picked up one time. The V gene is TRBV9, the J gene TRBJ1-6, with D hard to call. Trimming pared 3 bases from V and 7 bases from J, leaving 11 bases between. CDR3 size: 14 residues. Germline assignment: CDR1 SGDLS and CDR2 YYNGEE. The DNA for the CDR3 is TGTGCCAGCAGCGCCCAGCACCTCAATTCACCCCTCCACTTT. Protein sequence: CASSAQHLNSPLHF.

The DNA of the CDR3 is TGTGCCTGGAGTCCCGGGACACCCGGGGTCGGCGGTAATGAGCAGTTCTTC. Translating it yields CAWSPGTPGVGGNEQFF. This chain links TRBV30 with TRBJ2-1; perhaps TRBD1 as D (6 bases). CDR1 and CDR2 (germline): GTSNPN, SVGIG (reference sequence). The CDR3 sequence is 17 residues long. The germline V and J ends were trimmed by 2 bases and 7 bases, with 24 bases remaining between them.

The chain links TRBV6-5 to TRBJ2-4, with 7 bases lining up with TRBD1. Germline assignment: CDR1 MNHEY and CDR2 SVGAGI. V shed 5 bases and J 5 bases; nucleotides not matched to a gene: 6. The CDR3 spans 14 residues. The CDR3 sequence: CASSIGTAENIQYF. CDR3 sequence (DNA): TGTGCCAGCAGTATCGGGACAGCAGAAAACATTCAGTACTTC.

The CDR3 is CSVERTGVSRGAEAFF. DNA of the CDR3: TGCAGCGTTGAAAGGACAGGGGTATCTCGTGGCGCTGAAGCTTTCTTT. The rearrangement uses TRBV29-1 and TRBJ1-1; TRBD1 matches 9 bases. CDR1 and CDR2 (germline): SQVTM, ANQGSEA. V lost 2 bases to trimming and J lost 6 bases; unmatched junction nucleotides: 13. This CDR3 region has 16 residues.

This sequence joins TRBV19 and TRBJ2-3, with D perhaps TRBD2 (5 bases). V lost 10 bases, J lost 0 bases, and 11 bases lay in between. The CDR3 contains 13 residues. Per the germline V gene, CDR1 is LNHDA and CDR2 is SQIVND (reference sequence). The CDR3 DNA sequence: TGTGCCATCGGGATGGGGAGCACAGATACGCAGTATTTT. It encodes CAIGMGSTDTQYF.

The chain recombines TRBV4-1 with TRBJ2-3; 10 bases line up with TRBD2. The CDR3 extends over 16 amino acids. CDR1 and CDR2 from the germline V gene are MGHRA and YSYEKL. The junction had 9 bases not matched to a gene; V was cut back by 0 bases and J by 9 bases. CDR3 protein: CASSQEAAGGRWTQYF. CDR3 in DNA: TGCGCCAGCAGCCAAGAAGCAGCGGGAGGGCGTTGGACGCAGTATTTT.

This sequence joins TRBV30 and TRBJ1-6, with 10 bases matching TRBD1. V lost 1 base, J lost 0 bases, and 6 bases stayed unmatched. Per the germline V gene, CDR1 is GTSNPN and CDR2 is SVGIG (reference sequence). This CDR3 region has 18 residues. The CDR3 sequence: CAWSGGTGDRSYNSPLHF. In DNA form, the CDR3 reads TGTGCCTGGAGTGGCGGGACAGGGGACCGCTCCTATAATTCACCCCTCCACTTT. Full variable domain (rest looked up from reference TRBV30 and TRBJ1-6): SQTIHQWPATLVQPVGSPLSLECTVEGTSNPNLYWYRQAAGRGLQLLFYSVGIGQISSEVPQNLSASRPQDRQFILSSKKLLLSDSGFYLCAWSGGTGDRSYNSPLHFGNGTRLTVT.

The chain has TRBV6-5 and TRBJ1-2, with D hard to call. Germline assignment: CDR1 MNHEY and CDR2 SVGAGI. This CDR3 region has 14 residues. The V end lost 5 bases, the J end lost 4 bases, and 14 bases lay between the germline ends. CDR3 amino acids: CASSPYVGGYGYTF. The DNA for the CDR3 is TGTGCCAGCAGTCCCTATGTGGGCGGCTATGGCTACACCTTC.

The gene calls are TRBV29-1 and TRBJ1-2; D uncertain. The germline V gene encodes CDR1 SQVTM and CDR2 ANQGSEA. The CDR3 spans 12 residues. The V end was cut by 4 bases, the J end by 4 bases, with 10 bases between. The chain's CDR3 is CSVVLILYGYTF. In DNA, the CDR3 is TGCAGCGTTGTCCTGATACTCTATGGCTACACCTTC.

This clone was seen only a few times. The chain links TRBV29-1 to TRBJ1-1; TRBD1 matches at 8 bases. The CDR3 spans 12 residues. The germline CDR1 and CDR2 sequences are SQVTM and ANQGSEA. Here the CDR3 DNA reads TGCAGTGACTATACAGGGGGCACTGAAGCTTTCTTT. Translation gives CSDYTGGTEAFF.

This chain's CDR3 is CASLSGTTSYNEQFF. DNA for the CDR3: TGTGCCAGCCTATCCGGGACTACCTCCTACAATGAGCAGTTCTTC. The chain links TRBV2 to TRBJ2-1; TRBD2 matches 7 bases. The CDR3 runs 15 residues. Germline V CDR1 and CDR2: SNHLY, FYNNEI. V shed 8 bases, J shed 0 bases, and the junction held 7 bases outside the gene matches.